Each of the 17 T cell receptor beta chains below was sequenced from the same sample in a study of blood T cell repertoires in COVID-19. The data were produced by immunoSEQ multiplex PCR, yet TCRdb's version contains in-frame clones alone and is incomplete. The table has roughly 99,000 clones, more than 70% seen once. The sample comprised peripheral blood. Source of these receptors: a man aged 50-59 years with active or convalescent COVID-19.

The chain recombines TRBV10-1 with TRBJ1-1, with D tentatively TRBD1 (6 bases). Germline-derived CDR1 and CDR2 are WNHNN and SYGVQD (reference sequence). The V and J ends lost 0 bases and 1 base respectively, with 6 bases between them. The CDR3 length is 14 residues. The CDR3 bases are TGCGCCAGCAGTGAGTCGACAGGGAACACTGAAGCTTTCTTT. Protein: CASSESTGNTEAFF.

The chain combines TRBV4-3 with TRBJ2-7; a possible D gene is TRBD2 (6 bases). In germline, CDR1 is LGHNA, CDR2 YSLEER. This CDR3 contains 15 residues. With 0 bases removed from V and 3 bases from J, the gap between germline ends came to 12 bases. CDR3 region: CASSQDFLADYEQYF. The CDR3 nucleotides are TGCGCCAGCAGCCAAGACTTTTTAGCGGACTACGAGCAGTACTTC.

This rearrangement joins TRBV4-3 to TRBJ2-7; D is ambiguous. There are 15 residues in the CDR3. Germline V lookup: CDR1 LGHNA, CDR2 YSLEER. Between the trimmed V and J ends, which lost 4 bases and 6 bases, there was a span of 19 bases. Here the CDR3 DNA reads TGCGCCAGCAGCCCCGGCCTCTCGGGTACTTCCGAGCAGTACTTC. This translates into CASSPGLSGTSEQYF.

The CDR3, as DNA: TGCGCCAGCAGCTTTGGACACCGGATCGGGGGCTACACCTTC. It specifies CASSFGHRIGGYTF. This chain links TRBV5-1 with TRBJ1-2; the D gene is possibly TRBD1 (5 bases). The CDR3 consists of 14 residues. Deletions cut 2 bases from V and 8 bases from J, with 16 bases between. The V gene's germline CDR1 is SGHRS and CDR2 YFSETQ.

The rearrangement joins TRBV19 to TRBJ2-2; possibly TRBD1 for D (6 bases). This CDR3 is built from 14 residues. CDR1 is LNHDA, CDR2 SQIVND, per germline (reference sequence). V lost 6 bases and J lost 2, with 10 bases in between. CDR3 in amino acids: CASRAQGNTGELFF. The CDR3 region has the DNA TGTGCCAGTAGGGCACAGGGAAACACCGGGGAGCTGTTTTTT.

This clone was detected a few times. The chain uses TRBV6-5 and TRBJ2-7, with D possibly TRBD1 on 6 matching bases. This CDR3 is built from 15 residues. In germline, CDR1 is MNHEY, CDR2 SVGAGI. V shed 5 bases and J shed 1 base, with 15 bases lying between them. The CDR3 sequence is CASSLPVGQSYEQYF. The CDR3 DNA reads TGTGCCAGCAGTCTTCCAGTTGGACAGTCCTACGAGCAGTACTTC.

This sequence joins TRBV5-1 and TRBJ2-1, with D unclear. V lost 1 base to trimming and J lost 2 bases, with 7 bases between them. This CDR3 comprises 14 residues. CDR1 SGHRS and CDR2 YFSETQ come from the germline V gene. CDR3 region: CASSLNSPYNEQFF. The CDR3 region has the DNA TGCGCCAGCAGCTTGAACAGCCCCTACAATGAGCAGTTCTTC. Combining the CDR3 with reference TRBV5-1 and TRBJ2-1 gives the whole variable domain KAGVTQTPRYLIKTRGQQVTLSCSPISGHRSVSWYQQTPGQGLQFLFEYFSETQRNKGNFPGRFSGRQFSNSRSEMNVSTLELGDSALYLCASSLNSPYNEQFFGPGTRLTVL.

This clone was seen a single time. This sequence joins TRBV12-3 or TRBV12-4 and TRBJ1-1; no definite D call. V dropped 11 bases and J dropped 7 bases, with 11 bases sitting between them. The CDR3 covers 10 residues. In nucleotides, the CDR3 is TGTGCCTCCGCCTCCTATGAAGCTTTCTTT. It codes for CASASYEAFF.

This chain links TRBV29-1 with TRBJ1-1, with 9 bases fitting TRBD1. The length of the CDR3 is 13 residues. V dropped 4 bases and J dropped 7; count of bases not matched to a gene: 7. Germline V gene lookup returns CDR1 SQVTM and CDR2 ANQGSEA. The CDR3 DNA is TGCAGCGTTGGTAGAGGGACAGGGAATGAAGCTTTCTTT. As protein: CSVGRGTGNEAFF. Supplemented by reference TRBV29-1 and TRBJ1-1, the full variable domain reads SAVISQKPSRDICQRGTSLTIQCQVDSQVTMMFWYRQQPGQSLTLIATANQGSEATYESGFVIDKFPISRPNLTFSTLTVSNMSPEDSSIYLCSVGRGTGNEAFFGQGTRLTVV.

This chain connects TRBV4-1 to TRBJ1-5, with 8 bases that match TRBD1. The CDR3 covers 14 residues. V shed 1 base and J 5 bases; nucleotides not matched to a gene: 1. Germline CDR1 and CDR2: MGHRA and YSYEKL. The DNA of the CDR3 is TGCGCCAGCAGCCAAGCCAGGGGGCATCAGCCCCAGCATTTT. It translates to CASSQARGHQPQHF.

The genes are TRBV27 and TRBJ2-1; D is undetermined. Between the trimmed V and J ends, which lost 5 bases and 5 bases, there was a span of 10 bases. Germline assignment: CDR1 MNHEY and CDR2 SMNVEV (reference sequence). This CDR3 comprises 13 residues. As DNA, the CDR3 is TGTGCCAGCAGTCCTGCGCCTAACAATGAGCAGTTCTTC. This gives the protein CASSPAPNNEQFF.

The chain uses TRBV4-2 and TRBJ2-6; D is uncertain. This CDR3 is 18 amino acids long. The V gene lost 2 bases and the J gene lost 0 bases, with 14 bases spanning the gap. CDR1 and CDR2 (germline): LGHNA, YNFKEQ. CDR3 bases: TGTGCCAGCAGCCAAAAGAGGAACTTCTACTCTGGGGCCAACGTCCTGACTTTC. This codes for CASSQKRNFYSGANVLTF.

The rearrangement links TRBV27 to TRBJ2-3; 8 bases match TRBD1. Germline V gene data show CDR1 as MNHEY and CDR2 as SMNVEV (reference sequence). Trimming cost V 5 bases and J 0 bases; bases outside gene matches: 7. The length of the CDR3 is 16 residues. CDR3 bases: TGTGCCAGCAGTCCAGAGACAGGGGCTAGCACAGATACGCAGTATTTT. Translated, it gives CASSPETGASTDTQYF.

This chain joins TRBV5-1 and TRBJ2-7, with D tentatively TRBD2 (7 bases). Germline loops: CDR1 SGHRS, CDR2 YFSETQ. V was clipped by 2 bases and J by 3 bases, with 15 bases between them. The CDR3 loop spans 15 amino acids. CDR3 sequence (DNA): TGCGCCAGCAGCTTAGGGGGGGCGCAAGGCTACGAGCAGTACTTC. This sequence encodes CASSLGGAQGYEQYF. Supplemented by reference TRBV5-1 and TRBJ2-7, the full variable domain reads KAGVTQTPRYLIKTRGQQVTLSCSPISGHRSVSWYQQTPGQGLQFLFEYFSETQRNKGNFPGRFSGRQFSNSRSEMNVSTLELGDSALYLCASSLGGAQGYEQYFGPGTRLTVT.

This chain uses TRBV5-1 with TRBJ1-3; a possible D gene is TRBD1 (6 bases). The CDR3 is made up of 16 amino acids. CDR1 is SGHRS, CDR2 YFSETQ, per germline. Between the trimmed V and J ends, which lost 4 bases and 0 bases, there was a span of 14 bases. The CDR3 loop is CASSGGQPSSGNTIYF. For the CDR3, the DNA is TGCGCCAGCAGCGGTGGACAGCCAAGCTCTGGAAACACCATATATTTT.

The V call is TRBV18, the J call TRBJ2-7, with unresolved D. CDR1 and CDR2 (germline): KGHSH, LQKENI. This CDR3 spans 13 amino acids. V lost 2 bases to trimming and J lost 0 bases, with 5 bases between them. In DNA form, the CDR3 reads TGTGCCAGCTCACCAGGAGTCTCCTACGAGCAGTACTTC. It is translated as CASSPGVSYEQYF.

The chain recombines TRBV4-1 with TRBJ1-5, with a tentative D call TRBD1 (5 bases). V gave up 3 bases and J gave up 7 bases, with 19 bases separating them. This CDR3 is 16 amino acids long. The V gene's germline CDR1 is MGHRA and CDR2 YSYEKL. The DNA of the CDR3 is TGCGCCAGCAGCCAGACTCCCGGCCAGGGTGGACAGCCCCAGCATTTT. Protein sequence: CASSQTPGQGGQPQHF.